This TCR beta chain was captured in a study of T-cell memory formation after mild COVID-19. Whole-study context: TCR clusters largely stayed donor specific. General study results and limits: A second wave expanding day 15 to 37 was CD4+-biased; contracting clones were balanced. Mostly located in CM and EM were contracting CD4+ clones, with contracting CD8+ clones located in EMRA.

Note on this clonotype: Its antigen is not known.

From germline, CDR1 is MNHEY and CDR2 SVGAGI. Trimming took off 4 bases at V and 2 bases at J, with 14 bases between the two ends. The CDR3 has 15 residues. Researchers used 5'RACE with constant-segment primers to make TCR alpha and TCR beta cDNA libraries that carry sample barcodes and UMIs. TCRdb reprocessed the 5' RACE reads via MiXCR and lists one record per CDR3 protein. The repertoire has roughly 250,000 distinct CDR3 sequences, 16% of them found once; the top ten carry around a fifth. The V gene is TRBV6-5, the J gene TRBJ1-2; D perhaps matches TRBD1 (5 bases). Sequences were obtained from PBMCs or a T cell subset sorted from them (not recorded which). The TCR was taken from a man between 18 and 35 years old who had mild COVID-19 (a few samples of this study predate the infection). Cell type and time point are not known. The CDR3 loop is CASSSTGGVNYGYTF. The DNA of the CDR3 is TGTGCCAGCAGTTCCACCGGGGGGGTAAACTATGGCTACACCTTC.